The sample holds many counts of the clone carrying this TCR beta chain. Its antigen is not identified. The sequence runs out 3 residues before the end of the CDR3; the remainder is reconstructed from the germline J gene. The protocol was immunoSEQ multiplex PCR, while the TCRdb copy is restricted to in-frame clones and leaves out a portion. The sample has around 33,000 clones, none seen only once. From germline, CDR1 is LNHDA and CDR2 SQIVND (reference sequence). This CDR3 has 15 residues. V shed 6 bases and J shed 2 bases, with 14 bases lying between them. This specimen belongs to a study of T cell clonality in common variable immunodeficiency. Broader study findings: Fewer TCRbeta clones were shared among CVID subjects than controls. CVID subjects showed higher TCRbeta clonality than healthy controls. Fewer deletions and N-nucleotide insertions were reportedly seen in common variable immunodeficiency TCR beta sequences. CVID patient heterogeneity limited repertoire-clinical complication correlations.

The CVID group had roughly 16 females and 25 to 30 males, mean age around 42. V and J are TRBV19 and TRBJ1-5; D is perhaps TRBD1 (5 bases). The TCR was taken from a human donor with common variable immunodeficiency. Sequencing used peripheral blood mononuclear cells. CDR3 bases read: TGTGCCAGTAGCCTCCCTGGGGGGGGCAATCAGCCC. Translation: CASSLPGGGNQP. The CDR3 as a whole reads CASSLPGGGNQPQHF.